The 32 T cell receptor beta chains reported below all come from one sample, sequenced in a study of blood T cell repertoires in COVID-19. Assay: immunoSEQ multiplex PCR; the TCRdb copy retains only in-frame clones and omits some. This sample has around 120,000 clones, with 65% to 80% found just once. Sequencing was carried out using peripheral blood. The receptors were gathered from a man aged 45 to 65 with acute or convalescent COVID-19.

This clone was observed a few times. V usage is TRBV7-8 and J usage is TRBJ1-1, with a weak D call TRBD1 (6 bases). This CDR3 comprises 14 residues. Germline CDR1 is SGHVS and CDR2 is FQNEAQ. Trimming cost V 3 bases and J 3 bases, with 11 bases left between them. The chain's CDR3 is CASSFQGTYTEAFF. In DNA form, the CDR3 reads TGTGCCAGCAGCTTTCAGGGGACGTACACTGAAGCTTTCTTT.

The CDR3 here is CASSSSFWTQYF. The CDR3 nucleotides are TGTGCCAGCAGCTCCTCGTTTTGGACCCAGTACTTC. This rearrangement joins TRBV7-9 to TRBJ2-5, with no clear D. Germline lookup yields CDR1 SEHNR and CDR2 FQNEAQ (reference sequence). Trimming left V 4 bases short and J 7 bases short, with 10 bases between. The CDR3 has 12 residues.

This clone was seen just once. The CDR3 DNA is TGTGCCAGCATCCCCCTGACAGCGGGTCCCGAACCAGCTTTCTTT. It yields the protein CASIPLTAGPEPAFF. The chain links TRBV7-9 to TRBJ1-1; a weak D match, TRBD1 (5 bases). The CDR3 is made up of 15 amino acids. Trimming shortened V by 7 bases and J by 10 bases, and 25 bases separated the two germline ends. Germline-derived CDR1 and CDR2 are SEHNR and FQNEAQ (reference sequence).

CDR3 sequence reads: CASSAGQSQETQYF. DNA of the CDR3: TGTGCCAGCAGTGCGGGACAGTCCCAAGAGACCCAGTACTTC. This chain connects TRBV25-1 to TRBJ2-5; 7 bases agree with TRBD1. The V segment lost 4 bases and the J segment 1 base; nucleotides outside the gene matches: 3. Per germline, CDR1 MGHDK and CDR2 SYGVNS. The CDR3 length is 14 residues. The whole variable domain, remainder taken from reference TRBV25-1 and TRBJ2-5, is EADIYQTPRYLVIGTGKKITLECSQTMGHDKMYWYQQDPGMELHLIHYSYGVNSTEKGDLSSESTVSRIRTEHFPLTLESARPSHTSQYLCASSAGQSQETQYFGPGTRLLVL.

V usage is TRBV29-1 and J usage is TRBJ1-2; D call uncertain. The CDR3 consists of 12 residues. The V and J ends lost 1 base and 3 bases respectively, with 6 bases between them. Germline V gives CDR1 SQVTM, CDR2 ANQGSEA. The CDR3 is CSVEVRDYGYTF. The CDR3 bases are TGCAGCGTTGAAGTCCGGGACTATGGCTACACCTTC.

The chain has TRBV28 and TRBJ1-5, with TRBD1 matching 7 bases. Unmatched junction bases numbered 11, after V lost 6 bases and J lost 6 bases. CDR1 and CDR2 from the germline V gene are MDHEN and SYDVKM. The CDR3 has 15 residues. This CDR3 is CASSPSDRELQPQHF. CDR3 in DNA: TGTGCCAGCAGCCCTTCCGACAGGGAGCTTCAGCCCCAGCATTTT.

The V gene is TRBV7-3, the J gene TRBJ1-1; 8 nucleotides match TRBD1. V dropped 5 bases and J dropped 4; count of bases not matched to a gene: 9. The CDR3 consists of 15 residues. The V gene's germline CDR1 is SGHTA and CDR2 FQGTGA. The CDR3 bases are TGTGCCAGCAGCGCCACGCAGGGGGCGAGCACTGAAGCTTTCTTT. Its translation is CASSATQGASTEAFF.

This clone showed up just once. This chain links TRBV28 with TRBJ2-1; possible D gene TRBD1, 5 bases. The ends were cut back, 2 bases at V and 2 bases at J, with 16 bases in the middle. This CDR3 has 17 residues. CDR1 is MDHEN, CDR2 SYDVKM, per germline. CDR3 amino acids: CASSLRRGRRTYNEQFF. The CDR3 DNA reads TGTGCCAGCAGTTTACGAAGGGGCAGGAGAACCTACAATGAGCAGTTCTTC.

The CDR3 sequence is CASSFLRRGKETQYF. The CDR3 coding sequence is TGTGCCAGCAGCTTCCTTAGAAGGGGGAAAGAGACCCAGTACTTC. The chain is built from TRBV5-6 and TRBJ2-5; TRBD1 is a possible D gene (6 bases). The CDR3 length is 15 residues. Trimming pared 2 bases from V and 3 bases from J, leaving 14 bases between. Germline CDR1 is SGHDT and CDR2 is YYEEEE.

Comment on this clone: Other DNA sequences of this sample code for an identical CDR3. V usage is TRBV18 and J usage is TRBJ1-1; possibly TRBD1 for D (5 bases). Trimming took off 3 bases at V and 1 base at J, with 9 bases between the two ends. The CDR3 is 14 amino acids. CDR1 and CDR2 from the germline V gene are KGHSH and LQKENI. The CDR3 reads CASSPQGGNTEAFF. The DNA for the CDR3 is TGTGCCAGCTCACCGCAGGGTGGGAACACTGAAGCTTTCTTT.

V is TRBV6-2 or TRBV6-3 and J is TRBJ2-1; D is unresolved. Germline V gives CDR1 MNHEY, CDR2 SVGEGT. V was cut by 5 bases and J by 8 bases, with 13 bases left in between. CDR3 length equals 13 residues. CDR3 nucleotide sequence: TGTGCCAGCAGTCACCGACTTGCTGATGAGCAGTTCTTC. It yields the protein CASSHRLADEQFF.

The rearrangement joins TRBV6-5 to TRBJ1-2; 7 bases match TRBD1. CDR1 and CDR2 from the germline V gene are MNHEY and SVGAGI. The V gene end was trimmed by 9 bases and the J gene end by 7 bases; junction bases not matched to a gene: 8. This CDR3 is 12 amino acids long. In DNA, the CDR3 is TGTGCCAGATTAGACAGGGTTAGTGGCTACACCTTC. As protein: CARLDRVSGYTF.

About this clone itself: This sample also contains other DNA sequences that code for the same CDR3. The chain is built from TRBV19 and TRBJ1-5; 8 nucleotides align to TRBD1. Germline V CDR1 and CDR2: LNHDA, SQIVND (reference sequence). The CDR3 length is 14 residues. Unmatched junction bases numbered 5, after V lost 6 bases and J lost 4 bases. The CDR3 nucleotides read TGTGCCAGTAGCGGTACAGGGGGGAATCAGCCCCAGCATTTT. Residues: CASSGTGGNQPQHF.

The rearrangement links TRBV7-2 to TRBJ2-7; 10 positions agree with TRBD2. Trimming at V came to 2 bases and at J to 3 bases, leaving 4 bases not matched to a gene. Germline CDR1 is SGHTA and CDR2 is FQGNSA. The CDR3 is made up of 15 amino acids. The CDR3 here is CASSLTGLASYEQYF. The DNA for the CDR3 is TGTGCCAGCAGCTTAACGGGACTAGCGAGCTACGAGCAGTACTTC.

The chain joins TRBV4-1 to TRBJ1-1; TRBD1 is a possible D gene (6 bases). Germline V CDR1 and CDR2: MGHRA, YSYEKL. The CDR3 is 15 amino acids. Trimming left V 10 bases short and J 1 base short, with 19 bases between. The CDR3 bases are TGCGCCATCCGTAACAGGGCGGACGGGAACACTGAAGCTTTCTTT. Protein product: CAIRNRADGNTEAFF.

The chain links TRBV15 to TRBJ1-4; 8 nucleotides align to TRBD1. Germline assignment: CDR1 LNHNV and CDR2 YYDKDF (reference sequence). V lost 1 base and J lost 0; bases outside the gene matches: 7. This CDR3 region has 18 residues. The CDR3, as DNA: TGTGCCACCAGCAGAGTGAGACAGGGGTCCCCAACTAATGAAAAACTGTTTTTT. Its protein is CATSRVRQGSPTNEKLFF.

This clone was seen more than once but under ten times. This rearrangement joins TRBV29-1 to TRBJ1-3; 8 nucleotides line up with TRBD1. The V gene end was trimmed by 7 bases and the J gene end by 4 bases; junction bases not matched to a gene: 6. Per the germline V gene, CDR1 is SQVTM and CDR2 is ANQGSEA. The CDR3 is 13 residues long. The DNA of the CDR3 is TGCAGCGCCTCCGGGACAGGAGGAAACACCATATATTTT. Translated, it gives CSASGTGGNTIYF.

This chain links TRBV5-1 with TRBJ1-5, with D perhaps TRBD1 (6 bases). The germline V gene has CDR1 SGHRS and CDR2 YFSETQ. This CDR3 has 15 residues. Trimming left V 0 bases short and J 3 bases short, with 10 bases between. The CDR3 sequence: CASSLDGQYNQPQHF. The DNA for the CDR3 is TGCGCCAGCAGCTTGGACGGACAGTACAATCAGCCCCAGCATTTT.

The J gene is TRBJ2-2, the V gene TRBV29-1; TRBD1 is a possible D gene (8 bases). The germline V gene has CDR1 SQVTM and CDR2 ANQGSEA. CDR3 size: 15 residues. V lost 6 bases and J 1 base, leaving 15 bases between the germline ends. The CDR3 reads CSVPGGTGNTGELFF. Written as DNA, the CDR3 is TGCAGCGTCCCCGGGGGGACAGGGAACACCGGGGAGCTGTTTTTT.

V and J are TRBV10-3 and TRBJ2-2; 10 nucleotides match TRBD2. The V and J ends lost 6 bases and 4 bases, in that order; junction bases with no gene match: 11. Germline V CDR1 and CDR2: ENHRY, SYGVKD. The CDR3 spans 17 residues. CDR3 loop: CAIRVGLAGAGTGELFF. The DNA for the CDR3 is TGTGCCATCAGGGTAGGGCTAGCGGGGGCCGGCACCGGGGAGCTGTTTTTT.

This chain uses TRBV5-1 with TRBJ2-1, with D perhaps TRBD1 (6 bases). The CDR3 has 17 amino acids. Germline loops: CDR1 SGHRS, CDR2 YFSETQ. V dropped 2 bases and J dropped 2 bases, with 17 bases sitting between them. Here the CDR3 DNA reads TGCGCCAGCAGCTTTTCGCCGCAGGGGACCACCTACAATGAGCAGTTCTTC. Amino acid sequence: CASSFSPQGTTYNEQFF.

The chain is built from TRBV2 and TRBJ2-7; 7 bases fit TRBD1. The germline V gene has CDR1 SNHLY and CDR2 FYNNEI. V lost 6 bases and J lost 0; bases outside the gene matches: 5. This CDR3 is built from 14 residues. This CDR3 is CASSNRGFSYEQYF. CDR3 nucleotides: TGTGCCAGCAGCAACAGGGGTTTCTCCTACGAGCAGTACTTC. The full variable domain, in which reference TRBV2 and TRBJ2-7 provide the parts outside the CDR3, is EPEVTQTPSHQVTQMGQEVILRCVPISNHLYFYWYRQILGQKVEFLVSFYNNEISEKSEIFDDQFSVERPDGSNFTLKIRSTKLEDSAMYFCASSNRGFSYEQYFGPGTRLTVT.

This clone showed up just a few times. This sequence joins TRBV18 and TRBJ1-2, with 7 positions matching TRBD1. The V segment lost 6 bases and the J segment 5 bases; nucleotides outside the gene matches: 15. CDR1 is KGHSH and CDR2 is LQKENI in the germline V gene. CDR3 size: 16 residues. CDR3 region: CASSGYRGPGLYGYTF. The DNA of the CDR3 is TGTGCCAGCTCGGGATACAGGGGACCGGGGCTGTATGGCTACACCTTC. Based on the CDR3 plus reference TRBV18 and TRBJ1-2, the full variable domain is NAGVMQNPRHLVRRRGQEARLRCSPMKGHSHVYWYRQLPEEGLKFMVYLQKENIIDESGMPKERFSAEFPKEGPSILRIQQVVRGDSAAYFCASSGYRGPGLYGYTFGSGTRLTVV.

V usage is TRBV5-5 and J usage is TRBJ2-7, with D possibly matching TRBD1 (6 bases). CDR1 is SGHKS and CDR2 is YYEKEE in the germline V gene (reference sequence). Trimming pared 2 bases from V and 5 bases from J, leaving 11 bases between. The CDR3 runs to 13 residues. Here the CDR3 DNA reads TGTGCCAGCAGCTTCTCAGGGGCGCACGAGCAGTACTTC. It translates to CASSFSGAHEQYF.

This chain links TRBV5-6 with TRBJ2-5; D not resolved. CDR3 size: 14 residues. Germline lookup yields CDR1 SGHDT and CDR2 YYEEEE. V shed 2 bases and J shed 4 bases, with 12 bases lying between them. CDR3 nucleotides: TGTGCCAGCAGCTTCGTCGGTTCTGCAGAGACCCAGTACTTC. Translating gives CASSFVGSAETQYF.

In its sample, this clone was seen once. The DNA for the CDR3 is TGTGCCAGCAGCTCGGACGGGGTAGAAGCTTTCTTT. Translating it yields CASSSDGVEAFF. The chain links TRBV5-5 to TRBJ1-1; D unresolved. Germline CDR1 and CDR2: SGHKS and YYEKEE (reference sequence). Trimming removed 3 bases from V and 8 bases from J, with 11 bases in between. The CDR3 loop spans 12 amino acids.

The chain joins TRBV28 to TRBJ2-7, with 9 bases aligning to TRBD1. V was pared by 5 bases and J by 5 bases, with 10 bases of the junction left unmatched. The CDR3 extends over 15 amino acids. The V gene's germline CDR1 is MDHEN and CDR2 SYDVKM. CDR3: CASSPPTGGRNEQYF. CDR3 DNA sequence: TGTGCCAGCAGTCCACCGACAGGGGGAAGGAACGAGCAGTACTTC.

The chain uses TRBV5-1 and TRBJ1-2, with no clear D. V lost 0 bases and J lost 0, with 3 bases in between. CDR1 and CDR2 (germline): SGHRS, YFSETQ. The CDR3 totals 13 residues. CDR3 sequence: CASSLDTNYGYTF. The CDR3 DNA reads TGCGCCAGCAGCTTGGATACTAACTATGGCTACACCTTC.

The chain is built from TRBV5-4 and TRBJ1-1; no clear D gene. The CDR3 is made up of 15 amino acids. Trimming cost V 4 bases and J 1 base, with 14 bases left between them. Germline CDR1 SGHNT, CDR2 YYREEE (reference sequence). CDR3 sequence: CASSTPTGTNTEAFF. The CDR3 DNA follows: TGTGCCAGCAGCACACCGACGGGAACGAACACTGAAGCTTTCTTT.

The J gene is TRBJ2-1, the V gene TRBV7-8; D is perhaps TRBD2 (5 bases). The germline V and J ends were trimmed by 8 bases and 8 bases, with 10 bases remaining between them. The length of the CDR3 is 11 residues. The V gene's germline CDR1 is SGHVS and CDR2 FQNEAQ. The CDR3 region is CASQRLDEQFF. The CDR3 DNA follows: TGTGCCAGCCAGCGGCTAGATGAGCAGTTCTTC.

The V and J genes are TRBV15 and TRBJ1-5, with D maybe TRBD1 (5 bases). The CDR3 spans 16 residues. Trimming took 0 bases from V and 2 from J, leaving 11 bases between them. The germline gives CDR1 LNHNV, CDR2 YYDKDF (reference sequence). In DNA, the CDR3 is TGTGCCACCAGCAGAGATCGGCAGGGTGGCAATCAGCCCCAGCATTTT. Residues: CATSRDRQGGNQPQHF. The variable domain in full, with the rest retrieved from reference TRBV15 and TRBJ1-5, is DAMVIQNPRYQVTQFGKPVTLSCSQTLNHNVMYWYQQKSSQAPKLLFHYYDKDFNNEADTPDNFQSRRPNTSFCFLDIRSPGLGDTAMYLCATSRDRQGGNQPQHFGDGTRLSIL.

The rearrangement joins TRBV11-3 to TRBJ1-1; D is uncertain. Germline V CDR1 and CDR2: SGHNT, YENEEA. Trimming shortened V by 2 bases and J by 1 base, and 8 bases separated the two germline ends. CDR3 length equals 14 residues. CDR3 sequence: CASSLSRWNTEAFF. In nucleotides, the CDR3 is TGTGCCAGCAGCTTAAGCCGGTGGAACACTGAAGCTTTCTTT. Combining the CDR3 with reference TRBV11-3 and TRBJ1-1 gives the whole variable domain EAGVVQSPRYKIIEKKQPVAFWCNPISGHNTLYWYLQNLGQGPELLIRYENEEAVDDSQLPKDRFSAERLKGVDSTLKIQPAELGDSAVYLCASSLSRWNTEAFFGQGTRLTVV.